This entry lists 30 T cell receptor beta chains sequenced from one sample in a study of CD8 T cells in ankylosing spondylitis. Each CDR3 protein is one row after TCRdb ran MiXCR on the 5' RACE reads. The sample lists 300,000 to 350,000 distinct CDR3 sequences; roughly 11% were seen once. The source material was blood, either unsorted or a sorted T cell fraction (not recorded which). The receptors shown here come from a female donor with ankylosing spondylitis or in good health (not recorded which).

This clonotype was counted between two and nine times. The chain links TRBV5-1 to TRBJ2-3; the match to TRBD2 covers 10 bases. There are 15 residues in the CDR3. The V segment lost 2 bases and the J segment 4 bases; nucleotides outside the gene matches: 4. Germline V lookup: CDR1 SGHRS, CDR2 YFSETQ. The CDR3 DNA reads as TGCGCCAGCAGCTTACAAGCGGGAGGGGCAGATACGCAGTATTTT. It encodes CASSLQAGGADTQYF.

CDR3 DNA: TGTGCCAGCAGCCCGTGGACAGGGGAGCCAGCTAACTATGGCTACACCTTC. Amino acid sequence: CASSPWTGEPANYGYTF. J is TRBJ1-2 and V is TRBV7-2; TRBD1 agrees at 9 bases. This CDR3 is 17 amino acids long. V lost 5 bases, J lost 0 bases, and 10 bases stayed unmatched. Germline CDR1 SGHTA, CDR2 FQGNSA.

Ten or more counts support this clonotype. The chain recombines TRBV3-1 with TRBJ2-7; D possibly corresponds to TRBD2 (6 bases). CDR3 size: 13 residues. The germline gives CDR1 LGHDT, CDR2 YNNKEL (reference sequence). The V and J ends lost 2 bases and 10 bases respectively, with 15 bases between them. CDR3 DNA: TGTGCCAGCAGCCAACGACGGGCTAGCGACCAGTACTTC. This encodes CASSQRRASDQYF.

The V gene is TRBV5-6, the J gene TRBJ1-6, with 11 bases matching TRBD1. V trimming: 2 bases; J trimming: 4 bases; junction bases outside the gene matches: 5. Germline V gene lookup returns CDR1 SGHDT and CDR2 YYEEEE. The CDR3 contains 17 residues. The CDR3 region is CASSFGTGGLYNSPLHF. The CDR3 nucleotides read TGTGCCAGCAGCTTCGGGACAGGGGGTTTATATAATTCACCCCTCCACTTT.

This clonotype was observed many times. The rearrangement links TRBV27 to TRBJ2-7; D ambiguous. V dropped 2 bases and J dropped 2 bases, with 10 bases sitting between them. Germline V gives CDR1 MNHEY, CDR2 SMNVEV (reference sequence). The CDR3 is 14 amino acids. The CDR3 DNA reads as TGTGCCAGCAGTTTACTGTCGCGAACCTACGAGCAGTACTTC. This gives the protein CASSLLSRTYEQYF.

This clonotype turned up a few times. The rearrangement uses TRBV5-4 and TRBJ2-6; no definite D call. The CDR3 extends over 19 amino acids. V lost 1 base to trimming and J lost 0 bases, with 17 bases between them. Germline assignment: CDR1 SGHNT and CDR2 YYREEE (reference sequence). The CDR3 sequence is CASSLWVSIDSSGANVLTF. The CDR3 DNA follows: TGTGCCAGCAGCTTGTGGGTCTCCATTGACTCCTCTGGGGCCAACGTCCTGACTTTC.

The chain links TRBV11-3 to TRBJ2-3; D might be TRBD1 or TRBD2, each matching 5 bases. The V and J ends lost 1 base and 6 bases respectively, with 17 bases between them. Germline CDR1 and CDR2: SGHNT and YENEEA. This CDR3 spans 16 amino acids. DNA for the CDR3: TGTGCCAGCAGCTTAGTATCGGGGCCAGGCATGGATACGCAGTATTTT. Amino acid sequence: CASSLVSGPGMDTQYF. The variable domain in full, with the rest retrieved from reference TRBV11-3 and TRBJ2-3, is EAGVVQSPRYKIIEKKQPVAFWCNPISGHNTLYWYLQNLGQGPELLIRYENEEAVDDSQLPKDRFSAERLKGVDSTLKIQPAELGDSAVYLCASSLVSGPGMDTQYFGPGTRLTVL.

The table lists this clonotype with many counts. The genes are TRBV18 and TRBJ2-7; 9 bases line up with TRBD2. Germline assignment: CDR1 KGHSH and CDR2 LQKENI. CDR3 length equals 15 residues. With V trimmed by 3 bases and J by 3 bases, 6 bases remained unmatched. CDR3 sequence: CASSPDPAGGYEQYF. CDR3 coding DNA: TGTGCCAGCTCACCCGATCCAGCGGGAGGCTACGAGCAGTACTTC.

V and J are TRBV3-2 and TRBJ1-5; the table's TRBD1 call for D was not verified on the DNA. TRBV3-2 is a recognized pseudogene. This CDR3 has 18 amino acids. The CDR3 sequence is CASSQGFPDSHHNQPQHF. The CDR3 nucleotides are TGTGCCAGCAGCCAAGGCTTCCCGGACAGCCACCACAATCAGCCCCAGCATTTT.

Many counts were recorded for this clonotype. This rearrangement joins TRBV5-1 to TRBJ2-7, with 13 nucleotides matching TRBD2. The CDR3 runs to 14 residues. V dropped 3 bases and J dropped 5; count of bases not matched to a gene: 2. From germline, CDR1 is SGHRS and CDR2 YFSETQ. CDR3 protein: CASSYGTSGNEQYF. As DNA, the CDR3 is TGCGCCAGCAGCTACGGGACTAGCGGGAACGAGCAGTACTTC.

A remark on this clonotype: One junction end does not reproduce the germline sequence, and a read error may be involved. V usage is TRBV3-1 and J usage is TRBJ2-2; D is unclear. This CDR3 is built from 15 residues. CDR1 and CDR2 from the germline V gene are LGHDT and YNNKEL (reference sequence). CDR3 protein: CASCQEVGSAGELFF. The CDR3 DNA reads TGTGCCAGCTGCCAAGAGGTAGGGTCCGCCGGGGAGCTGTTTTTT.

The sample holds many counts of this clonotype. This sequence joins TRBV18 and TRBJ1-4; 8 nucleotides line up with TRBD1. Germline CDR1 is KGHSH and CDR2 is LQKENI. The CDR3 is made up of 19 amino acids. V trimming: 3 bases; J trimming: 6 bases; junction bases outside the gene matches: 18. The CDR3 region is CASSPKPGGVSWRYEKLFF. CDR3 DNA: TGTGCCAGCTCACCGAAACCAGGGGGCGTAAGCTGGAGGTATGAAAAACTGTTTTTT. Drawing the rest from reference TRBV18 and TRBJ1-4, the complete variable domain is NAGVMQNPRHLVRRRGQEARLRCSPMKGHSHVYWYRQLPEEGLKFMVYLQKENIIDESGMPKERFSAEFPKEGPSILRIQQVVRGDSAAYFCASSPKPGGVSWRYEKLFFGSGTQLSVL.

This clonotype was seen at least ten times. The gene calls are TRBV28 and TRBJ1-4; TRBD1 matches 8 bases. This CDR3 has 14 residues. After removal of 7 bases from V and 5 bases from J, the junction contained 6 bases not matched to a gene. The germline V gene has CDR1 MDHEN and CDR2 SYDVKM. The chain's CDR3 is CASTRNRGNEKLFF. The CDR3 coding sequence is TGTGCCAGCACCCGAAACAGGGGGAATGAAAAACTGTTTTTT.

On this clonotype: This may be a read error: a much more frequent sequence differs by one nucleotide. V and J are TRBV10-3 and TRBJ2-5; TRBD1 agrees at 8 bases. Germline trimming cut 5 bases from V and 3 bases from J; bases unmatched to any gene: 8. The CDR3 spans 15 residues. CDR1 and CDR2 from the germline V gene are ENHRY and SYGVKD. The CDR3 nucleotides read TGTGCCATCAGTTCCACCGAGACAGGGGAAGAGACCCAGTACTTC. Its translation is CAISSTETGEETQYF.

The genes are TRBV5-1 and TRBJ1-2; no clear D gene. The CDR3 is made up of 13 amino acids. Trimming stripped 4 bases from V and 8 bases from J, with 15 bases between. Germline V CDR1 and CDR2: SGHRS, YFSETQ. CDR3 DNA sequence: TGCGCCAGCAGCGGATCGGGCGGCGTGGGCTACACCTTC. Protein product: CASSGSGGVGYTF. The whole variable domain, remainder taken from reference TRBV5-1 and TRBJ1-2, is KAGVTQTPRYLIKTRGQQVTLSCSPISGHRSVSWYQQTPGQGLQFLFEYFSETQRNKGNFPGRFSGRQFSNSRSEMNVSTLELGDSALYLCASSGSGGVGYTFGSGTRLTVV.

This clonotype was seen repeatedly, ten times or more. The chain carries TRBV7-2 and TRBJ2-3, with D perhaps TRBD1 (5 bases). The ends were cut back, 1 base at V and 2 bases at J, with 10 bases in the middle. This CDR3 has 15 amino acids. CDR1 is SGHTA, CDR2 FQGNSA, per germline. The CDR3 loop is CASSLEAGFTDTQYF. The CDR3 DNA sequence: TGTGCCAGCAGCTTAGAAGCAGGGTTCACAGATACGCAGTATTTT.

This clonotype was seen a few times. This chain joins TRBV7-8 and TRBJ2-1; D is perhaps TRBD1 (5 bases). The germline V and J ends were trimmed by 2 bases and 2 bases, with 13 bases remaining between them. This CDR3 region has 16 residues. Per germline, CDR1 SGHVS and CDR2 FQNEAQ. The CDR3 reads CASSLLGRGPYNEQFF. The CDR3 nucleotides read TGTGCCAGCAGCTTATTGGGGCGCGGTCCCTACAATGAGCAGTTCTTC.

This clonotype occurred a few times. This sequence joins TRBV10-3 and TRBJ2-3; D unclear. This CDR3 has 14 amino acids. CDR1 is ENHRY and CDR2 is SYGVKD in the germline V gene. The V end lost 10 bases, the J end lost 8 bases, and 22 bases lay between the germline ends. In DNA, the CDR3 is TGTGCCACACGGCGTCCGGGTCCCCTGGGTACGCAGTATTTT. This codes for CATRRPGPLGTQYF.

J is TRBJ2-3 and V is TRBV10-3; TRBD1 is a possible D gene (5 bases). The ends were cut back, 4 bases at V and 2 bases at J, with 7 bases in the middle. CDR1 ENHRY and CDR2 SYGVKD come from the germline V gene. The CDR3 runs to 13 residues. CDR3 nucleotides: TGTGCCATCAGTGCAGGGTCCACAGATACGCAGTATTTT. Protein: CAISAGSTDTQYF.

In regard to this clonotype: This could be a read error, since a much larger clone is one nucleotide away. No DNA is shown, since the ends of the CDR3 on it are uncertain; the CDR3 is the one TCRdb lists. The rearrangement joins TRBV29-1 to TRBJ2-7; the table's D call TRBD1 went unverified against the DNA. Germline V gene lookup returns CDR1 SQVTM and CDR2 ANQGSEA. The CDR3 spans 14 residues, counting both ends. CDR3 loop: CSVGGGAGNYEQCF.

The sample holds many counts of this clonotype. This chain uses TRBV6-1 with TRBJ1-2, with TRBD1 identical over 8 bases. Germline V gives CDR1 MNHNS, CDR2 SASEGT. This CDR3 has 16 residues. Trimming took 5 bases from V and 1 from J; bases not matched to a gene: 9. In DNA form, the CDR3 reads TGTGCCAGCAGTCCTCCCGGACAGGGACGTAACTATGGCTACACCTTC. It specifies CASSPPGQGRNYGYTF.

There are many counts of this clonotype. CDR3 protein: CASSADLGRTEAFF. The CDR3 DNA follows: TGCGCCAGCAGCGCGGACCTCGGTAGGACTGAAGCTTTCTTT. The rearrangement joins TRBV5-1 to TRBJ1-1; no clear D gene. V was trimmed by 4 bases and J by 5 bases, leaving 15 bases between them. Germline V lookup: CDR1 SGHRS, CDR2 YFSETQ. The CDR3 is 14 amino acids.

This clonotype has ten or more counts. V and J are TRBV20-1 and TRBJ2-3; TRBD1 is a possible D gene (5 bases). The CDR3 runs to 15 residues. Trimming stripped 0 bases from V and 1 base from J, with 11 bases between. Germline CDR1 reads DFQATT; CDR2 reads SNEGSKA (reference sequence). The CDR3 loop is CSARDWGGRTDTQYF. DNA for the CDR3: TGCAGTGCTAGAGATTGGGGCGGCCGCACAGATACGCAGTATTTT.

This clonotype has ten or more counts. V and J are TRBV29-1 and TRBJ2-7; TRBD1 is a possible D gene (5 bases). The V end was cut by 7 bases, the J end by 6 bases, with 16 bases between. Germline CDR1 reads SQVTM; CDR2 reads ANQGSEA. This CDR3 comprises 12 residues. The chain's CDR3 is CSARVGIGEQYF. The CDR3, as DNA: TGCAGCGCCAGGGTAGGAATCGGCGAGCAGTACTTC.

This clonotype has just a few counts. The V gene is TRBV4-3, the J gene TRBJ2-3, with D perhaps assigned TRBD1 or TRBD2 (6 bases each). V lost 0 bases and J 0 bases, leaving 16 bases between the germline ends. Germline V gene sequence: CDR1 LGHNA, CDR2 YSLEER. There are 18 residues in the CDR3. The CDR3 nucleotides read TGCGCCAGCAGCCAAGACCCCCGGGGGCCGGGTAGCACAGATACGCAGTATTTT. It specifies CASSQDPRGPGSTDTQYF.

The table lists this clonotype with many counts. The V gene is TRBV20-1, the J gene TRBJ2-1; D call uncertain. Germline loops: CDR1 DFQATT, CDR2 SNEGSKA (reference sequence). Trimming took off 1 base at V and 13 bases at J, with 11 bases between the two ends. The CDR3 totals 11 residues. The CDR3 sequence is CSARVMGFQFF. The DNA of the CDR3 is TGCAGTGCTAGAGTTATGGGTTTCCAGTTCTTC.

This clonotype was observed at least ten times. The rearrangement joins TRBV20-1 to TRBJ1-1; D unclear. Looked up from germline, CDR1 is DFQATT and CDR2 is SNEGSKA (reference sequence). This CDR3 contains 13 residues. V was trimmed by 2 bases and J by 0 bases, leaving 7 bases between them. CDR3 sequence (DNA): TGCAGTGCTAGACCCAGTATGAACACTGAAGCTTTCTTT. This codes for CSARPSMNTEAFF.

This clonotype appeared once. V and J are TRBV5-1 and TRBJ2-3; D may be TRBD1 (9 bases). V shed 4 bases and J shed 4 bases, with 22 bases lying between them. CDR3 length: 17 residues. Germline CDR1 is SGHRS and CDR2 is YFSETQ. For the CDR3, the DNA is TGCGCCAGCAGCCCCCGGGAGGGGGACAGGGTTGCAGATACGCAGTATTTT. Translation gives CASSPREGDRVADTQYF. Supplemented by reference TRBV5-1 and TRBJ2-3, the full variable domain reads KAGVTQTPRYLIKTRGQQVTLSCSPISGHRSVSWYQQTPGQGLQFLFEYFSETQRNKGNFPGRFSGRQFSNSRSEMNVSTLELGDSALYLCASSPREGDRVADTQYFGPGTRLTVL.

The rearrangement uses TRBV27 and TRBJ1-6; D is possibly TRBD1 (5 bases). The CDR3 length is 14 residues. Germline CDR1 and CDR2: MNHEY and SMNVEV (reference sequence). V lost 0 bases and J lost 7, with 7 bases in between. CDR3 in amino acids: CASSLSDRNSPLHF. The CDR3 DNA sequence: TGTGCCAGCAGTTTATCCGACAGAAATTCACCCCTCCACTTT.

This clonotype was detected many times. This rearrangement joins TRBV5-1 to TRBJ1-4; 9 bases match TRBD1. Looked up from germline, CDR1 is SGHRS and CDR2 is YFSETQ. The CDR3 contains 16 residues. The V gene end was trimmed by 0 bases and the J gene end by 3 bases; junction bases not matched to a gene: 3. For the CDR3, the DNA is TGCGCCAGCAGCTTGGACAGGGGGCCGGCTAATGAAAAACTGTTTTTT. Amino acids: CASSLDRGPANEKLFF.